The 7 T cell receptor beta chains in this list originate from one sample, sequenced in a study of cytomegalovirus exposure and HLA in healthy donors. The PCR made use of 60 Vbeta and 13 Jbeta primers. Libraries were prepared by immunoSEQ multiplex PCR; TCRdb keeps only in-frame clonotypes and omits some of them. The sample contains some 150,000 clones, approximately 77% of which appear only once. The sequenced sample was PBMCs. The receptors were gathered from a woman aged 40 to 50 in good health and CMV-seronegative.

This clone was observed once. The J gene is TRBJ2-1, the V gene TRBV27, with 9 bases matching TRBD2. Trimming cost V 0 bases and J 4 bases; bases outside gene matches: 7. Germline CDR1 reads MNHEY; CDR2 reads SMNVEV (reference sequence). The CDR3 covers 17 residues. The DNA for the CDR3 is TGTGCCAGCAGTTTATCTTCAGGGCTAGCGGGGTACAATGAGCAGTTCTTC. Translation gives CASSLSSGLAGYNEQFF.

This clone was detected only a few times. The DNA for the CDR3 is TGTGCCAGCAGTTCTGCTCGGGAGGCGGTCACTGAAGCTTTCTTT. It codes for CASSSAREAVTEAFF. The V gene is TRBV28, the J gene TRBJ1-1; D gene uncertain. CDR1 and CDR2 from the germline V gene are MDHEN and SYDVKM. The V end was cut by 4 bases, the J end by 4 bases, with 16 bases between. CDR3 length: 15 residues.

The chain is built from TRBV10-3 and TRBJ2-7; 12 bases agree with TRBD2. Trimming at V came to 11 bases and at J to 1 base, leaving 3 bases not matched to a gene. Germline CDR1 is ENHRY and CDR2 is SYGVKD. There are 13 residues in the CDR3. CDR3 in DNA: TGTGCCTCAACTAGCGGGGGGTCCTACGAGCAGTACTTC. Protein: CASTSGGSYEQYF.

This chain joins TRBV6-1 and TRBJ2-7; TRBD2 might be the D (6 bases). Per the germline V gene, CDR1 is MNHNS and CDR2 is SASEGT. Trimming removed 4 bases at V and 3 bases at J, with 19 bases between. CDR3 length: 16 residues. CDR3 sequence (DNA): TGTGCCAGCAGTGTAGGGATGGACGGGAGAGTCTACGAGCAGTACTTC. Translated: CASSVGMDGRVYEQYF.

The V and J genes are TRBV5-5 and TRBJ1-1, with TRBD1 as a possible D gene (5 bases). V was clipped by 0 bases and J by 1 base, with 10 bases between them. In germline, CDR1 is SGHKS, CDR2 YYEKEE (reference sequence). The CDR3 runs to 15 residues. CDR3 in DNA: TGTGCCAGCAGCTTGGACAGGAACTGGAACACTGAAGCTTTCTTT. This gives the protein CASSLDRNWNTEAFF. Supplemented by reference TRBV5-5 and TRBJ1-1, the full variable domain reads DAGVTQSPTHLIKTRGQQVTLRCSPISGHKSVSWYQQVLGQGPQFIFQYYEKEERGRGNFPDRFSARQFPNYSSELNVNALLLGDSALYLCASSLDRNWNTEAFFGQGTRLTVV.

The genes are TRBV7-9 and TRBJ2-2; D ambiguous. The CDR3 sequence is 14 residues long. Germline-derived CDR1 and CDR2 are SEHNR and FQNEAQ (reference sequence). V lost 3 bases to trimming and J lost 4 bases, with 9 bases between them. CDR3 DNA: TGTGCCAGCAGCTTCTCTTCAGGCACCGGGGAGCTGTTTTTT. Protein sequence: CASSFSSGTGELFF.

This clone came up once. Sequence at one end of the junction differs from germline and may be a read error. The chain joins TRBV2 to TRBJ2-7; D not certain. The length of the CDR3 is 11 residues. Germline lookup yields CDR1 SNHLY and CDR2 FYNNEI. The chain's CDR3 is CACSRTYEQYF. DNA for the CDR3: TGTGCCTGCAGCAGAACCTACGAGCAGTACTTC.